This entry describes one T cell receptor (beta chain). This entry is derived from a study of T cell changes during pregnancy in multiple sclerosis. The repertoire was sequenced with immunoSEQ multiplex PCR; TCRdb's copy has only in-frame clones and lacks some. In the table there are about 36,000 clones, roughly nine tenths of which are singletons. CDR1 and CDR2 (germline): KGHSH, LQKENI. CDR3 size: 15 residues. Deletions cut 2 bases from V and 2 bases from J, with 12 bases between. The receptor's source is a female donor in good health, enrolled as a control in a pregnancy study. The sample consisted of CD4+ T cells from peripheral blood mononuclear cells, taken in the second trimester of pregnancy. The chain links TRBV18 to TRBJ1-1; possible D gene TRBD1, 6 bases. Here the CDR3 DNA reads TGTGCCAGCTCACCAATGGCAGGGGACAACACTGAAGCTTTCTTT. It codes for CASSPMAGDNTEAFF.